This T cell receptor (beta chain) was profiled in a study of T cell responses to AZD1222 COVID-19 vaccine. This clone appeared once. Germline V gives CDR1 SGHTA, CDR2 FQGTGA. The CDR3 contains 16 residues. J was trimmed by 4 bases and V by 2 bases; bases with no gene match: 7. Some clones are missing from TCRdb's copy, which holds only in-frame ones; the method was immunoSEQ multiplex PCR. The sample gives more than 90,000 clones, 85% to 90% of which show up once; 15% to 20% is in the top ten. The sequence came from an adult who received the AZD1222 COVID-19 vaccine. V and J are TRBV7-3 and TRBJ2-3; 9 bases fit TRBD1. This material consisted of peripheral blood, taken 28 days after the second AZD1222 dose. The CDR3 coding sequence is TGTGCCAGCAGCTTAGTAACAGGGGGCACCGCAGATACGCAGTATTTT. Encoded protein: CASSLVTGGTADTQYF.